This TCR beta chain is from a study of blood T cell repertoires in COVID-19. Across the whole study: Collection of acute and convalescent COVID-19 samples took place in the United States, Italy and Spain.

In the original workflow: Estimated nucleated cell counts came from reference gene primer amplification. The repertoire was sequenced with immunoSEQ multiplex PCR; TCRdb's copy has only in-frame clones and lacks some. That table supplies the V and J calls and clone size; D and trimming were determined from the DNA. Among about 110,000 clones, more than 70% were seen once, and the ten largest hold approximately 4.9%. Trimming removed 0 bases at V and 6 bases at J, with 8 bases between. In germline, CDR1 is LNHDA, CDR2 SQIVND (reference sequence). CDR3 length: 13 residues. The receptor was isolated from a man in his forties with active or convalescent COVID-19. This chain joins TRBV19 and TRBJ1-2; the D is unclear. The sample consisted of peripheral blood. The CDR3 protein is CASSIEAGNGYTF. The CDR3 coding sequence is TGTGCCAGTAGTATAGAGGCCGGGAATGGCTACACCTTC.